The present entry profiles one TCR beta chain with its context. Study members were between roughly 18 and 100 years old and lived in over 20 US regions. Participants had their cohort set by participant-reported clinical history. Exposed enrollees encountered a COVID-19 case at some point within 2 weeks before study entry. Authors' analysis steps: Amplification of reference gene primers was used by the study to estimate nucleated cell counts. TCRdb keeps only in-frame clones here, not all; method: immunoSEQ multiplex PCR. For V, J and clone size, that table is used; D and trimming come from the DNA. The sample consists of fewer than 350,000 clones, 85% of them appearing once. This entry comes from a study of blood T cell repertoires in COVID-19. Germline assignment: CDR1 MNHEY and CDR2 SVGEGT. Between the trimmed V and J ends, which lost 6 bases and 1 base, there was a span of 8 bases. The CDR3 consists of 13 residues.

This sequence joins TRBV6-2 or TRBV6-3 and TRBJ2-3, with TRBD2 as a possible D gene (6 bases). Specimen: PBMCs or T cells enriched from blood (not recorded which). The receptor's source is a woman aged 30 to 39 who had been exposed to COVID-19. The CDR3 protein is CASSRGGTDTQYF. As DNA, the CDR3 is TGTGCCAGCAGCCGCGGGGGCACAGATACGCAGTATTTT.